The rows below give T cell receptor beta chains drawn from one sample of a study of T cells in Graves' hyperthyroidism and ophthalmopathy. TCRdb re-derived calls from the multiplex PCR reads in MiXCR, one entry per CDR3 protein. The sample includes 400,000 to 500,000 distinct CDR3 sequences, approximately 15% of them seen just once. The sequencing sample was made of blood. The receptors were sampled from a woman aged 18-29 years with Graves' hyperthyroidism. Each CDR3 is given with its conserved first and last residue. D genes are given only for firm matches. Size is stated for part of the rows, as once, few or many counts, or as a class when the clone is expanded.

V: TRBV3-1
J: TRBJ1-2
length: 14
size: .
D: .
DNA: TGTGCCAGCAGCCCACGCGGCGGAACCTATGGCTACACCTTC
CDR3: CASSPRGGTYGYTF

V: TRBV20-1
J: TRBJ2-3
length: 15
size: many
D: TRBD2
DNA: TGCAGTGCTAGAAGACTAGCGGGAGGAACAGATACGCAGTATTTT
CDR3: CSARRLAGGTDTQYF

V: TRBV29-1
J: TRBJ2-5
length: 13
size: .
D: .
DNA: TGCAGCGTTGAACCCAGGGAACAAGAGACCCAGTACTTC
CDR3: CSVEPREQETQYF

V: TRBV12-3/TRBV12-4
J: TRBJ1-5
length: 13
size: .
D: .
DNA: TGTGCCAGCAGTTATAGGCAGATTGGGCCCCAGCATTTT
CDR3: CASSYRQIGPQHF

V: TRBV20-1
J: TRBJ1-2
length: 14
size: few
D: TRBD1
DNA: TGCAGTGCTGTCCCCGGACAGGGTTCAGCTGGCTACACCTTC
CDR3: CSAVPGQGSAGYTF

V: TRBV7-9
J: TRBJ2-5
length: 14
size: many
D: TRBD1
DNA: TGTGCCAGCAGCGACCCGGGACAGCAAGAGACCCAGTACTTC
CDR3: CASSDPGQQETQYF

V: TRBV6-2/TRBV6-3
J: TRBJ1-1
length: 14
size: many
D: .
DNA: TGTGCCAGCAGTTACCAGGGGAGGAACACTGAAGCTTTCTTT
CDR3: CASSYQGRNTEAFF

V: TRBV19
J: TRBJ2-5
length: 15
size: few
D: .
DNA: TGTGCCAGTAGCCCCGGGCTTCCCGGGGGAGAGACCCAGTACTTC
CDR3: CASSPGLPGGETQYF

V: TRBV9
J: TRBJ2-1
length: 16
size: .
D: TRBD1
DNA: TGTGCCAGCAGCTCAACGACAGGGCGGCCTTACAATGAGCAGTTCTTC
CDR3: CASSSTTGRPYNEQFF

V: TRBV12-3/TRBV12-4
J: TRBJ2-7
length: 14
size: many
D: .
DNA: TGTACCAGCAGACCCACAGGGCGCTCCTACGAGCAGTACTTC
CDR3: CTSRPTGRSYEQYF

V: TRBV12-3/TRBV12-4
J: TRBJ2-5
length: 11
size: many
D: .
DNA: TGTGCCAGCAGTTTAGCGGGGACCCAGTACTTC
CDR3: CASSLAGTQYF

V: TRBV10-3
J: TRBJ1-1
length: 13
size: many
D: .
DNA: TGTGCCATCAGTGGAGACAGTGGGACTGAAGCTTTCTTT
CDR3: CAISGDSGTEAFF

V: TRBV5-1
J: TRBJ1-1
length: 14
size: .
D: .
DNA: TGCGCCAGCAGCTTGCGGGTGAGCGGACAGGAAGCTTTCTTT
CDR3: CASSLRVSGQEAFF

V: TRBV30
J: TRBJ2-7
length: 14
size: few
D: TRBD1
DNA: TGTGCCTGGAGTAGGGACAGGGGTGCCTACGAGCAGTACTTC
CDR3: CAWSRDRGAYEQYF

V: TRBV7-2
J: TRBJ2-7
length: 15
size: many
D: TRBD1
DNA: TGTGCCTCCAGCAGTAACAGGGGGGCTACCTACGAGCAGTACTTC
CDR3: CASSSNRGATYEQYF

V: TRBV29-1
J: TRBJ2-1
length: 18
size: .
D: TRBD2
DNA: TGCAGTGTTGAATGGTGGGGACCGACTAGCGGGAGAGCCGATGAGCAGTTCTTC
CDR3: CSVEWWGPTSGRADEQFF

V: TRBV30
J: TRBJ1-1
length: 14
size: many
D: .
DNA: TGTGCCTGGAGTGTTGGTTCCATGAACACTGAAGCTTTCTTT
CDR3: CAWSVGSMNTEAFF